The rows below give T cell receptor beta chains drawn from one sample of a study of Graves' ophthalmopathy and Graves' hyperthyroidism. TCRdb used MiXCR to reprocess the multiplex PCR reads, holding one entry per CDR3 protein. The sample records 300,000 to 400,000 distinct CDR3 sequences, about a sixth being singletons. The sample consisted of peripheral blood. These receptors came from an adult woman with stable Graves' hyperthyroidism. CDR3s include the opening cysteine and the closing phenylalanine or tryptophan. D genes are given only for firm matches.

>TRBV12-3/TRBV12-4|TRBD1|TRBJ2-5
CASSSLTGVVSQF
>TRBV12-3/TRBV12-4|NA|TRBJ1-3
CASSFAVSGNTIYF
>TRBV27|NA|TRBJ1-5
CASSLWGARGNQPQHF
>TRBV11-2|NA|TRBJ1-2
CASYSNYGYTF
>TRBV7-2|TRBD2|TRBJ2-7
CASNGGLAGHRMSEQYF
>TRBV6-5|NA|TRBJ2-5
CASSYGGPQETQYF
>TRBV7-2|TRBD1|TRBJ2-2
CASSLMRGQHGELFF
>TRBV5-6|NA|TRBJ1-5
CASRIRGHSSNQPQHF
>TRBV28|TRBD1|TRBJ1-2
CASRVDWDRRDYGYTF
>TRBV2|NA|TRBJ1-5
CASSHSPVITSNQPQHF
>TRBV7-2|TRBD2|TRBJ2-7
CASSLAGSASGSRYEQYF
>TRBV7-9|NA|TRBJ2-7
CASSSYTYEQYF
>TRBV7-8|TRBD1|TRBJ2-7
CASNFQGARGEQYF
>TRBV12-3/TRBV12-4|TRBD2|TRBJ2-7
CASSLGGFSEQYF
>TRBV5-1|NA|TRBJ1-5
CASSLGGVNQPQHF
>TRBV25-1|TRBD1|TRBJ2-5
CASSVGQGLETQYF
>TRBV30|NA|TRBJ1-1
CAWSGAVRGAFF
>TRBV28|TRBD1|TRBJ2-7
CASSSGTGAYF
>TRBV11-2|NA|TRBJ2-7
CASSLDPSTAYEQYF
>TRBV11-2|TRBD1|TRBJ1-1
CASSWTGEMGAFF
>TRBV6-1|NA|TRBJ1-2
CASSARGKVDLGGYTF
>TRBV12-3/TRBV12-4|NA|TRBJ1-1
CASNRGTEAFF
>TRBV20-1|NA|TRBJ2-5
CSASPTGQETQYF
>TRBV19|TRBD1|TRBJ1-1
CASNRDRQNTEAFF
>TRBV12-3/TRBV12-4|TRBD1|TRBJ1-2
CASRGTGWYGYTF
>TRBV6-2/TRBV6-3|TRBD2|TRBJ2-7
CASIPSGKPYELYF
>TRBV27|NA|TRBJ1-2
CASSLSGWGYGYTF
>TRBV7-2|NA|TRBJ2-7
CASSPLEGGVYEQYF
>TRBV7-6|NA|TRBJ2-5
CASSSTISGGLYQETQYF
>TRBV6-2/TRBV6-3|NA|TRBJ1-2
CASSYSSRPNYTF
>TRBV6-2/TRBV6-3|TRBD2|TRBJ2-5
CASSQTSEGETQYF
>TRBV28|NA|TRBJ2-7
CASMGFSEQYF
>TRBV12-3/TRBV12-4|NA|TRBJ1-6
CASSLGAEVYNSPLHF
>TRBV6-8|NA|TRBJ1-2
CASSRNRWNYGYTF
>TRBV29-1|NA|TRBJ1-1
CSVRDGMNTEAFF
>TRBV27|TRBD1|TRBJ1-1
CASSGGQVDTEAFF
>TRBV9|TRBD1|TRBJ2-4
CASSETGVKNIQYF
>TRBV19|NA|TRBJ1-2
CASSIVLQGGIYGYTF
>TRBV7-9|NA|TRBJ1-1
CASSLGALGTEAFF
>TRBV15|NA|TRBJ2-2
CATSRDVGVGTGELFF
>TRBV4-1|NA|TRBJ1-1
CASSLTWNTEAFF
>TRBV5-1|NA|TRBJ1-1
CASSPKVPAEAFF
>TRBV28|TRBD2|TRBJ2-5
CASRLALGETQYF
>TRBV19|NA|TRBJ2-2
CASSMRGGGLTGELFF
>TRBV28|TRBD1|TRBJ1-1
CASTGQVNTEAFF
>TRBV30|NA|TRBJ2-4
CAWSRLTLAKNIQYF
>TRBV7-3|TRBD1|TRBJ1-2
CASSTQGVGGYTF
>TRBV7-9|NA|TRBJ2-2
CATLVGSTGELFF
>TRBV24-1|TRBD2|TRBJ2-7
CATSPAGEAYEQYF
>TRBV20-1|NA|TRBJ1-5
CSALDSYLGQPQHF
>TRBV20-1|NA|TRBJ2-7
CSARDPPGGKGSGQYF
>TRBV11-2|NA|TRBJ1-3
CASSLVGRSRSGNTIYF
>TRBV4-1|NA|TRBJ2-7
CASSQQQTYEQYF
>TRBV5-1|NA|TRBJ1-1
CASSSGQQNTEAFF
>TRBV27|TRBD2|TRBJ2-7
CASYNSGTSGRISYEQYF
>TRBV7-2|TRBD2|TRBJ2-2
CAGSLTAGVGWELFF
>TRBV24-1|NA|TRBJ1-1
CATKSTGEAFF
>TRBV24-1|NA|TRBJ2-3
CATSDGAGWTDTQYF